This T cell receptor (beta chain) was sequenced for a study of early T cells in non-severe SARS-CoV-2 infection. Findings of the study overall: Anti-spike CD8 specificities were favored by VDJdb matching, whose results missed private and CD4 specificities.

Individually, cDNA molecules had unique molecular identifiers attached to them. TCRdb re-analysed the 5' RACE reads in MiXCR, keeping a single row per CDR3 protein. The profile covers around 30,000 distinct CDR3 sequences, with roughly 5.7% appearing a single time and 5% to 7.5% taken by the ten largest. Looked up from germline, CDR1 is DFQATT and CDR2 is SNEGSKA (reference sequence). V lost 1 base to trimming and J lost 3 bases, with 9 bases between them. The CDR3 extends over 13 amino acids. By sample share, this clonotype is medium-sized. What it recognizes is unknown. The sequenced material came from whole blood. The TCR sequence derives from an adult who was a healthcare worker with PCR-confirmed SARS-CoV-2 infection or an uninfected control (not recorded which). The chain combines TRBV20-1 with TRBJ1-1; D unresolved. CDR3 region: CSARVMRDTEAFF. CDR3 nucleotide sequence: TGCAGTGCTAGAGTCATGAGGGACACTGAAGCTTTCTTT.